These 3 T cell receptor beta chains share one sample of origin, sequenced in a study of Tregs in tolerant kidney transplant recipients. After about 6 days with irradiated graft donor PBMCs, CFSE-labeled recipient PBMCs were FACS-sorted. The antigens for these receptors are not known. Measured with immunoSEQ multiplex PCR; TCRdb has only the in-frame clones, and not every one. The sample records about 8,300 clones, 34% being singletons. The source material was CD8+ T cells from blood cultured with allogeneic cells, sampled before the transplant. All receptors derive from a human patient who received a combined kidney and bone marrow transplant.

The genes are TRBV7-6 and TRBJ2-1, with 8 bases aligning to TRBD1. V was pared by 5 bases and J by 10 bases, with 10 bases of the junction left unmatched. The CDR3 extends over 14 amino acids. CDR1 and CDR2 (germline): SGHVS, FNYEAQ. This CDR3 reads CASSTGQGVLEQFF. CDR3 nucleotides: TGTGCCAGCAGCACCGGACAGGGCGTCTTAGAGCAGTTCTTC.

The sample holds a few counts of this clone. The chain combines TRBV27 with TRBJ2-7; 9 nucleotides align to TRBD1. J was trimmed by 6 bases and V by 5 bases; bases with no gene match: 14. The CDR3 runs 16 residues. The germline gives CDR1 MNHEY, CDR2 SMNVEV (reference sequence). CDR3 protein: CASSPLNVQGASEQYF. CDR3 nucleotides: TGTGCCAGCAGTCCCCTCAATGTACAGGGGGCGAGCGAGCAGTACTTC.

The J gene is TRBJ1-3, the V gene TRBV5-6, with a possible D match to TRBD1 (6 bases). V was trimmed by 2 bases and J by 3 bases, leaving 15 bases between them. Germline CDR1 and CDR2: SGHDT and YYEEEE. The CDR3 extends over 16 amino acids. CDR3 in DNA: TGTGCCAGCAGCTTTTGGCCAGGGGCGAGTGGAAACACCATATATTTT. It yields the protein CASSFWPGASGNTIYF. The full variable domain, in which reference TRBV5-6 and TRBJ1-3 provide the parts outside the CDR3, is DAGVTQSPTHLIKTRGQQVTLRCSPKSGHDTVSWYQQALGQGPQFIFQYYEEEERQRGNFPDRFSGHQFPNYSSELNVNALLLGDSALYLCASSFWPGASGNTIYFGEGSWLTVV.